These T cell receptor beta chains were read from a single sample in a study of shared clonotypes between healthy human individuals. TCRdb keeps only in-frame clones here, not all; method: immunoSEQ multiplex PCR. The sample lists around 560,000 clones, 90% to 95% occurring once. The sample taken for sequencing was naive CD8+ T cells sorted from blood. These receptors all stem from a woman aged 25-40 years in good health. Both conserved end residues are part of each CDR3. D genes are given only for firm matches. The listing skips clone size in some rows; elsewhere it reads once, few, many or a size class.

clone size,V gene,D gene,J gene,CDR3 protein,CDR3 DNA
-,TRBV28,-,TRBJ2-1,CASSAWGDALFNEQFF,TGTGCCAGCAGTGCTTGGGGGGACGCCTTGTTCAATGAGCAGTTCTTC
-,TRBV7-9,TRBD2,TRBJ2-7,CASSLAGEWQYF,TGTGCCAGCAGCCTCGCGGGGGAGTGGCAGTACTTC
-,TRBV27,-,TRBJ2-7,CASSLSGESQTPKAIHEQYF,TGTGCCAGCAGTTTATCGGGGGAAAGTCAAACCCCCAAGGCAATCCACGAGCAGTACTTC
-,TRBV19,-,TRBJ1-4,CASSPDSREKLFF,TGTGCCAGTAGTCCAGACAGTCGAGAAAAACTGTTTTTT
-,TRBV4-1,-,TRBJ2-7,CASSQGTASSYEQYF,TGCGCCAGCAGCCAAGGGACAGCGAGCTCCTACGAGCAGTACTTC
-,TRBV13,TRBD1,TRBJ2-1,CASSSPGQGIYEQFF,TGTGCCAGCAGCTCACCGGGACAGGGGATTTACGAGCAGTTCTTC
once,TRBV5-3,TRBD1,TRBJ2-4,CARSRGQREENIQYF,TGTGCCAGAAGCCGGGGACAGAGGGAAGAAAACATTCAGTACTTC
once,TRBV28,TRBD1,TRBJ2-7,CASSLTGNYEQYF,TGTGCCAGCAGTCTGACAGGGAACTACGAGCAGTACTTC
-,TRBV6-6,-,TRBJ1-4,CASRPTGLTNEKLFF,TGTGCCAGCAGGCCCACAGGGTTAACTAATGAAAAACTGTTTTTT
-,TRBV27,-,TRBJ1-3,CASSPPRGAFWLYTIYF,TGTGCCAGCAGTCCACCACGGGGGGCTTTTTGGTTATACACCATATATTTT
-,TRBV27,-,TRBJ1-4,CASFLGTTNEKLFF,TGTGCCAGTTTTCTTGGTACAACTAATGAAAAACTGTTTTTT
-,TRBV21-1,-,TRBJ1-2,CASSAGQGIYGYTF,TGTGCCAGCAGCGCGGGACAGGGGATCTATGGCTACACCTTC
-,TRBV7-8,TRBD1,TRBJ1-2,CASSQFRTGVYGYTF,TGTGCCAGCAGCCAGTTTCGGACAGGGGTCTATGGCTACACCTTC
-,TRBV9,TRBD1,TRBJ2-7,CASNREGAEQYF,TGTGCCAGCAACCGCGAGGGGGCCGAGCAGTACTTC
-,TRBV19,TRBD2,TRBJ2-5,CASSLTSGSGETQYF,TGTGCCAGTAGTCTTACTAGCGGGAGCGGGGAGACCCAGTACTTC
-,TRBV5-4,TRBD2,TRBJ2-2,CASSLPGGGNGELFF,TGTGCCAGCAGCTTGCCGGGAGGTGGAAACGGGGAGCTGTTTTTT
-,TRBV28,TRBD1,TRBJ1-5,CASKLTGSNQPQHF,TGTGCCAGCAAGTTGACAGGGAGCAATCAGCCCCAGCATTTT
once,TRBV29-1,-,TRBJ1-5,CSVEDLTTYLDTLDTYSNQPQHF,TGCAGCGTTGAAGATTTAACCACCTACTTGGACACTCTGGACACATATAGCAATCAGCCCCAGCATTTT
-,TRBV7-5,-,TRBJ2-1,CVRSLARELAGGPLSYNEQFF,TGTGTCAGAAGCTTAGCGCGTGAATTAGCGGGAGGGCCTCTCTCCTACAATGAGCAGTTCTTC
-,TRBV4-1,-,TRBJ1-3,CASSLSGETGNTIYF,TGCGCCAGCAGCCTATCAGGGGAAACTGGAAACACCATATATTTT
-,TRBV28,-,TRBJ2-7,CASSLGGARPYYEQYF,TGTGCCAGCAGTTTAGGAGGGGCTCGACCATACTACGAGCAGTACTTC
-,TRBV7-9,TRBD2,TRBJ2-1,CASSPTSGTIFNEQFF,TGTGCCAGCAGCCCGACTAGCGGGACGATATTCAATGAGCAGTTCTTC
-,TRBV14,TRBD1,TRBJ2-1,CASSQTGDPPYNEQFF,TGTGCCAGCAGCCAGACAGGGGACCCCCCCTACAATGAGCAGTTCTTC
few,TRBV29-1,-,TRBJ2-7,CSVGVSSYEQYF,TGCAGCGTTGGGGTGAGCTCCTACGAGCAGTACTTC
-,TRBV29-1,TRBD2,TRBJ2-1,CSVVEGGYNEQFF,TGCAGCGTTGTCGAGGGAGGGTACAATGAGCAGTTCTTC
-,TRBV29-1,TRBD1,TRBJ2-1,CSVKGQGAGNEQFF,TGCAGCGTTAAAGGACAGGGGGCAGGGAATGAGCAGTTCTTC
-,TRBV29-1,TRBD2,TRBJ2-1,CSDQREGYNEQFF,TGCAGCGACCAGCGGGAGGGTTACAATGAGCAGTTCTTC